Each of the 22 T cell receptor beta chains below was sequenced from the same sample in a study of OX40 agonist ivuxolimab in advanced cancers. Some clones are missing from TCRdb's copy, which holds only in-frame ones; the method was immunoSEQ multiplex PCR. The table lists about 43,000 clones, 86% of them singletons, with just under 15% in the top ten. The sequences come from CD4+ or CD8+ T cells sorted from blood, collected in a trial of the OX40 agonist ivuxolimab. The receptors were sampled from an adult with an advanced solid tumor such as melanoma, head and neck, liver or kidney cancer.

The chain uses TRBV28 and TRBJ2-1; TRBD2 matches 9 bases. The germline gives CDR1 MDHEN, CDR2 SYDVKM. The trim removed 5 bases at V and 8 bases at J, leaving 10 bases unmatched. CDR3 length: 15 residues. For the CDR3, the DNA is TGTGCCAGCAGTCTCCTTAGCGGGAGAGTCGATGAGCAGTTCTTC. Encoded protein: CASSLLSGRVDEQFF.

The V and J genes are TRBV6-5 and TRBJ1-5, with D uncertain. Trimming stripped 6 bases from V and 1 base from J, with 13 bases between. Looked up from germline, CDR1 is MNHEY and CDR2 is SVGAGI. The CDR3 has 15 amino acids. The CDR3 DNA sequence: TGTGCCAGCAGCCCTGGGCTGGGGAGCAATCAGCCCCAGCATTTT. Encoded protein: CASSPGLGSNQPQHF.

The rearrangement joins TRBV6-6 to TRBJ1-5; no clear D gene. The CDR3 loop spans 13 amino acids. Per germline, CDR1 MNHNY and CDR2 SVGAGI (reference sequence). With 6 bases removed from V and 8 bases from J, the gap between germline ends came to 14 bases. In DNA, the CDR3 is TGTGCCAGCAGGCTGAATCAGAGGGAGCCCCAGCATTTT. Its translation is CASRLNQREPQHF.

The chain combines TRBV7-2 with TRBJ2-7, with 8 bases that match TRBD1. The germline V gene encodes CDR1 SGHTA and CDR2 FQGNSA. The J segment lost 3 bases and the V segment lost 5 bases, leaving 3 bases of the junction unmatched. The length of the CDR3 is 13 residues. CDR3 sequence reads: CASSIDRGYEQYF. The CDR3 nucleotides are TGTGCCAGCAGCATAGACAGGGGCTACGAGCAGTACTTC.

This clone was counted only a few times. This rearrangement joins TRBV28 to TRBJ1-1, with 8 bases that match TRBD1. The germline gives CDR1 MDHEN, CDR2 SYDVKM. Germline trimming cut 4 bases from V and 5 bases from J; bases unmatched to any gene: 6. CDR3 length: 14 amino acids. CDR3 nucleotides: TGTGCCAGCAGTTCGACAGGGGCCCTGACTGAAGCTTTCTTT. Amino acid sequence: CASSSTGALTEAFF.

The chain combines TRBV4-3 with TRBJ2-1; D gene ambiguous. The CDR3 runs to 15 residues. Germline values: CDR1 LGHNA, CDR2 YSLEER. V gave up 0 bases and J gave up 5 bases, with 11 bases separating them. CDR3 in DNA: TGCGCCAGCAGCCAAGATTGGGCTAAAAACAATGAGCAGTTCTTC. Translated: CASSQDWAKNNEQFF.

V is TRBV10-3 and J is TRBJ2-5, with 10 nucleotides matching TRBD2. The CDR3 has 17 residues. In germline, CDR1 is ENHRY, CDR2 SYGVKD. J was trimmed by 0 bases and V by 3 bases; bases with no gene match: 7. This chain's CDR3 is CAISEPAGGKYQETQYF. In nucleotides, the CDR3 is TGTGCCATCAGTGAACCAGCGGGAGGGAAGTACCAAGAGACCCAGTACTTC.

This clone appeared a single time. V usage is TRBV9 and J usage is TRBJ2-7; the D is unclear. The V gene's germline CDR1 is SGDLS and CDR2 YYNGEE. The CDR3 totals 17 residues. V was cut by 4 bases and J by 0 bases, with 20 bases left in between. The CDR3 region has the DNA TGTGCCAGCAGCTACAACCCCTCGACACCTAACTCCTACGAGCAGTACTTC. Encoded protein: CASSYNPSTPNSYEQYF.

The chain couples TRBV19 to TRBJ2-7, with 9 bases aligning to TRBD1. V lost 6 bases to trimming and J lost 6 bases; unmatched junction nucleotides: 12. CDR1 and CDR2 from the germline V gene are LNHDA and SQIVND (reference sequence). This CDR3 is built from 15 residues. CDR3 loop: CASRTPGQGRGEQYF. CDR3 nucleotides: TGTGCCAGTAGGACGCCGGGACAGGGACGGGGCGAGCAGTACTTC.

This clone rates as medium-sized. The chain employs TRBV18 and TRBJ1-1; weak D call: TRBD1 (5 bases). Germline V lookup: CDR1 KGHSH, CDR2 LQKENI. The V and J ends lost 1 base and 0 bases respectively, with 9 bases between them. The CDR3 has 15 residues. CDR3 in DNA: TGTGCCAGCTCACCACTGGCAGGGTTGAACACTGAAGCTTTCTTT. It yields the protein CASSPLAGLNTEAFF.

This chain joins TRBV6-1 and TRBJ2-3; D remains ambiguous. The CDR3 totals 14 residues. Germline CDR1 reads MNHNS; CDR2 reads SASEGT. The V and J ends lost 3 bases and 0 bases respectively, with 7 bases between them. CDR3 in DNA: TGTGCCAGCAGTGACGGAAGGAGCACAGATACGCAGTATTTT. This encodes CASSDGRSTDTQYF.

V usage is TRBV4-1 and J usage is TRBJ1-1; D not resolved. CDR1 is MGHRA, CDR2 YSYEKL, per germline. This CDR3 has 16 residues. Trimming stripped 4 bases from V and 1 base from J, with 16 bases between. CDR3 loop: CASSPMGARGNTEAFF. CDR3 nucleotide sequence: TGCGCCAGCAGCCCCATGGGCGCCCGGGGGAACACTGAAGCTTTCTTT.

The J gene is TRBJ1-1, the V gene TRBV18, with unresolved D. The CDR3 totals 13 residues. Germline assignment: CDR1 KGHSH and CDR2 LQKENI. V was pared by 3 bases and J by 0 bases, with 5 bases between. The CDR3 DNA is TGTGCCAGCTCACCGGACCTGAACACTGAAGCTTTCTTT. This translates into CASSPDLNTEAFF.

The gene calls are TRBV10-3 and TRBJ2-1; D is perhaps TRBD1 or TRBD2 (5 bases each). The V end lost 11 bases, the J end lost 5 bases, and 19 bases lay between the germline ends. In germline, CDR1 is ENHRY, CDR2 SYGVKD. The CDR3 spans 14 residues. The chain's CDR3 is CALRHGQGDNEQFF. CDR3 coding DNA: TGTGCCCTGCGACACGGGCAGGGAGACAATGAGCAGTTCTTC.

The chain is built from TRBV29-1 and TRBJ2-3, with TRBD1 matching 10 bases. V gave up 8 bases and J gave up 1 base; unmatched junction bases: 18. The CDR3 length is 18 residues. From germline, CDR1 is SQVTM and CDR2 ANQGSEA. Here the CDR3 reads CSPITRGQGISGTDTQYF. CDR3 bases: TGCAGCCCAATTACTCGGGGACAGGGGATAAGCGGCACAGATACGCAGTATTTT.

The gene calls are TRBV4-1 and TRBJ2-7; TRBD1 might be the D (6 bases). The V gene's germline CDR1 is MGHRA and CDR2 YSYEKL. Trimming stripped 4 bases from V and 2 bases from J, with 15 bases between. The CDR3 sequence is 15 residues long. CDR3 sequence (DNA): TGCGCCAGCAGCCCCGGGAAACAGGGCACCTACGAGCAGTACTTC. It encodes CASSPGKQGTYEQYF.

The CDR3 nucleotides are TGTGCCAGCAGGGCGAACCGCGATAATTCACCCCTCCACTTT. Amino acid sequence: CASRANRDNSPLHF. This chain uses TRBV5-4 with TRBJ1-6; D remains ambiguous. Germline V gene data show CDR1 as SGHNT and CDR2 as YYREEE (reference sequence). Trimming stripped 5 bases from V and 5 bases from J, with 11 bases between. The CDR3 extends over 14 amino acids.

The chain uses TRBV18 and TRBJ2-7, with 7 positions matching TRBD2. V lost 2 bases and J lost 6; bases outside the gene matches: 4. This CDR3 comprises 13 residues. Germline loops: CDR1 KGHSH, CDR2 LQKENI. The CDR3 here is CASSPGGVSEQYV. CDR3 sequence (DNA): TGTGCCAGCTCACCAGGGGGGGTTTCCGAGCAGTACGTC.

The chain uses TRBV13 and TRBJ1-1; 8 bases are a match to TRBD1. V lost 11 bases and J lost 1; bases outside the gene matches: 6. CDR1 is PRHDT, CDR2 FYEKMQ, per germline (reference sequence). This CDR3 spans 13 amino acids. The CDR3 bases are TGTGCCTCAGGGGGCGGACCGAACACTGAAGCTTTCTTT. Residues: CASGGGPNTEAFF.

This chain joins TRBV27 and TRBJ1-2; D not resolved. The CDR3 spans 13 residues. Trimming shortened V by 2 bases and J by 8 bases, and 12 bases separated the two germline ends. The germline V gene encodes CDR1 MNHEY and CDR2 SMNVEV (reference sequence). The CDR3, as DNA: TGTGCCAGCAGTTTAGGTGGTTTTGAAGGCTACACCTTC. Amino acid sequence: CASSLGGFEGYTF.

The rearrangement uses TRBV10-3 and TRBJ2-2; 9 nucleotides match TRBD2. The CDR3 consists of 16 residues. Germline-derived CDR1 and CDR2 are ENHRY and SYGVKD. V lost 8 bases and J lost 0; bases outside the gene matches: 7. CDR3 DNA: TGTGCCATCTACGGCGGGAGGGAATCGAACACCGGGGAGCTGTTTTTT. Translated, it gives CAIYGGRESNTGELFF.

In this sample, this clone is medium-sized. This chain links TRBV4-1 with TRBJ1-5, with D possibly TRBD1 on 6 matching bases. Trimming left V 1 base short and J 7 bases short, with 14 bases between. Germline V gene data show CDR1 as MGHRA and CDR2 as YSYEKL. The CDR3 consists of 15 residues. The CDR3 loop is CASSQVAGAGQPQHF. For the CDR3, the DNA is TGCGCCAGCAGCCAAGTGGCGGGGGCCGGGCAGCCCCAGCATTTT.